The next 11 T cell receptor beta chains were all read from a single sample in a study of blood T cell repertoires in COVID-19. Generated by immunoSEQ multiplex PCR, the TCRdb table keeps only in-frame clones and is missing some. This sample carries about 98,000 clones, 75% to 85% of them seen once, and the ten largest clones take approximately 25%. Material: peripheral blood. Receptor source: a man aged 65 to 79 with acute or convalescent COVID-19.

This clone was detected a few times. This sequence joins TRBV7-2 and TRBJ1-2, with D hard to call. The CDR3 runs 12 residues. The germline gives CDR1 SGHTA, CDR2 FQGNSA. The V and J ends lost 5 bases and 6 bases respectively, with 10 bases between them. CDR3 nucleotide sequence: TGTGCCAGCAGCACTGAGAGAAATGGCTACACCTTC. This encodes CASSTERNGYTF.

The chain uses TRBV6-2 or TRBV6-3 and TRBJ2-1, with 10 bases matching TRBD1. Per germline, CDR1 MNHEY and CDR2 SVGEGT. This CDR3 has 16 amino acids. Trimming at V came to 6 bases and at J to 8 bases, leaving 13 bases not matched to a gene. CDR3 DNA: TGTGCCAGCAGCCACCTTGGGGACAGGGGAGGGGATGAGCAGTTCTTC. It specifies CASSHLGDRGGDEQFF.

V is TRBV19 and J is TRBJ2-1, with a possible D match to TRBD1 (6 bases). Per the germline V gene, CDR1 is LNHDA and CDR2 is SQIVND (reference sequence). The CDR3 is 15 residues long. The V end lost 4 bases, the J end lost 4 bases, and 14 bases lay between the germline ends. CDR3 in DNA: TGTGCCAGTAGTACCGCAGGGGAGTATTACAATGAGCAGTTCTTC. Protein sequence: CASSTAGEYYNEQFF.

This chain links TRBV15 with TRBJ2-3; TRBD2 might be the D (5 bases). Looked up from germline, CDR1 is LNHNV and CDR2 is YYDKDF (reference sequence). This CDR3 region has 16 residues. The V end was cut by 1 base, the J end by 2 bases, with 13 bases between. The CDR3 nucleotides are TGTGCCACCAGCAGAGGTCGAGGGTCCTCCACAGATACGCAGTATTTT. Translating it yields CATSRGRGSSTDTQYF.

The chain couples TRBV3-1 (or the pseudogene TRBV3-2) to TRBJ2-3, with a possible D match to TRBD2 (5 bases). V was cut by 4 bases and J by 5 bases, with 22 bases left in between. Germline CDR1 and CDR2: LGHDT and YNNKEL (reference sequence). The CDR3 has 17 amino acids. CDR3 amino acids: CASSPRVSPNRGDTQYF. The CDR3 region has the DNA TGTGCCAGCAGCCCCCGGGTTAGCCCCAACCGGGGAGATACGCAGTATTTT.

This chain connects TRBV14 to TRBJ2-1; perhaps TRBD2 as D (5 bases). Deletions cut 0 bases from V and 9 bases from J, with 15 bases between. This CDR3 comprises 15 residues. The germline gives CDR1 SGHDN, CDR2 FVKESK. The CDR3 DNA reads TGTGCCAGCAGCCAAGATTTGAGCGGAGCAAGTGAGCAGTTCTTC. Amino acid sequence: CASSQDLSGASEQFF.

V and J are TRBV4-2 and TRBJ1-1; 7 nucleotides align to TRBD1. The CDR3 is made up of 15 amino acids. Losses at the gene ends were 1 base for V and 4 bases for J; bases not matched to a gene: 6. Germline V gene data show CDR1 as LGHNA and CDR2 as YNFKEQ. CDR3 residues: CASSQGVGGLTEAFF. CDR3 in DNA: TGTGCCAGCAGCCAAGGGGTAGGGGGCCTCACTGAAGCTTTCTTT.

This sequence joins TRBV27 and TRBJ1-1; 7 bases align to TRBD1. This CDR3 contains 14 residues. The V gene's germline CDR1 is MNHEY and CDR2 SMNVEV (reference sequence). V shed 6 bases, J shed 5 bases, and the junction held 9 bases outside the gene matches. In DNA form, the CDR3 reads TGTGCCAGCAGGACGCTGACAGGGCTGACTGAAGCTTTCTTT. Translating it yields CASRTLTGLTEAFF.

The rearrangement links TRBV24-1 to TRBJ2-6, with 7 bases matching TRBD1. V lost 2 bases to trimming and J lost 4 bases; unmatched junction nucleotides: 7. Germline CDR1 KGHDR, CDR2 SFDVKD. The CDR3 sequence is 17 residues long. The CDR3 nucleotides read TGTGCCACCAGTGATTCGACAGGGAGAATAGGGGCCAACGTCCTGACTTTC. Protein: CATSDSTGRIGANVLTF.

The chain has TRBV5-4 and TRBJ1-3; D unresolved. The V end lost 0 bases, the J end lost 4 bases, and 8 bases lay between the germline ends. This CDR3 comprises 14 residues. Germline V gene lookup returns CDR1 SGHNT and CDR2 YYREEE (reference sequence). The CDR3 protein is CASSLGGYGNTIYF. DNA of the CDR3: TGTGCCAGCAGCTTGGGAGGGTACGGAAACACCATATATTTT. Full variable domain (outside the CDR3, taken from reference TRBV5-4 and TRBJ1-3): ETGVTQSPTHLIKTRGQQVTLRCSSQSGHNTVSWYQQALGQGPQFIFQYYREEENGRGNFPPRFSGLQFPNYSSELNVNALELDDSALYLCASSLGGYGNTIYFGEGSWLTVV.

There are a few counts of this clone. The CDR3 DNA is TGCGCCAGCAGCGCGATTCAGGGAATTGACTATGGCTACACCTTC. Amino acids: CASSAIQGIDYGYTF. This chain links TRBV5-1 with TRBJ1-2, with D perhaps matching TRBD1 (5 bases). Germline CDR1 is SGHRS and CDR2 is YFSETQ. V was pared by 4 bases and J by 3 bases, with 16 bases between. The CDR3 runs 15 residues.